What follows are 13 T cell receptor beta chains derived from one specimen sequenced in a study of blood T cell repertoires in COVID-19. Measured with immunoSEQ multiplex PCR; TCRdb has only the in-frame clones, and not every one. The table has 250,000 to 400,000 clones, around 88% seen once. What was sequenced was peripheral blood. The receptors were sampled from a woman in her 30s with COVID-19, enrolled during active disease.

The chain combines TRBV6-5 with TRBJ1-2; D is uncertain. In germline, CDR1 is MNHEY, CDR2 SVGAGI. The CDR3 length is 12 residues. V shed 6 bases and J shed 1 base, with 6 bases lying between them. CDR3 region: CASRRVNYGYTF. CDR3 coding DNA: TGTGCCAGCAGAAGAGTTAACTATGGCTACACCTTC.

The rearrangement links TRBV6-6 to TRBJ2-6, with D perhaps TRBD1 (5 bases). CDR1 and CDR2 (germline): MNHNY, SVGAGI (reference sequence). CDR3 length: 16 amino acids. Trimming left V 7 bases short and J 4 bases short, with 17 bases between. The CDR3 region has the DNA TGTGCCAGCACTCAGACACAGGCTAGGGGGGCCAACGTCCTGACTTTC. Protein product: CASTQTQARGANVLTF.

The V call is TRBV28, the J call TRBJ1-1, with D tentatively TRBD1 (6 bases). Trimming took 7 bases from V and 5 from J, leaving 17 bases between them. Germline assignment: CDR1 MDHEN and CDR2 SYDVKM. There are 14 residues in the CDR3. The CDR3 DNA reads TGTGCCAGCAAGGACAGTAAGATGGGTACTGAAGCTTTCTTT. Encoded protein: CASKDSKMGTEAFF.

V gene TRBV19 combines with J gene TRBJ1-1, with D unclear. V was clipped by 9 bases and J by 1 base, with 12 bases between them. The CDR3 contains 13 residues. Germline V CDR1 and CDR2: LNHDA, SQIVND (reference sequence). Here the CDR3 reads CASRWAPNTEAFF. As DNA, the CDR3 is TGTGCCAGCCGATGGGCCCCGAACACTGAAGCTTTCTTT.

This clone was seen once. This sequence joins TRBV18 and TRBJ2-2; TRBD1 matches 10 bases. Germline values: CDR1 KGHSH, CDR2 LQKENI. This CDR3 is built from 16 residues. Trimming at V came to 5 bases and at J to 4 bases, leaving 7 bases not matched to a gene. CDR3 residues: CASSVSGTGATGELFF. CDR3 coding DNA: TGTGCCAGCTCAGTCTCCGGGACAGGGGCCACCGGGGAGCTGTTTTTT.

V and J are TRBV2 and TRBJ2-5, with D maybe TRBD1 (5 bases). V dropped 7 bases and J dropped 4 bases, with 13 bases sitting between them. Germline V gives CDR1 SNHLY, CDR2 FYNNEI. This CDR3 is 13 amino acids long. The CDR3 spells CASKESGSETQYF. The CDR3, as DNA: TGTGCCAGCAAAGAATCAGGGTCAGAGACCCAGTACTTC.

The chain recombines TRBV5-6 with TRBJ2-2; the D is unclear. The V end was cut by 0 bases, the J end by 6 bases, with 6 bases between. Germline values: CDR1 SGHDT, CDR2 YYEEEE. The CDR3 length is 13 residues. The CDR3 spells CASSLERAGELFF. CDR3 DNA: TGTGCCAGCAGCTTGGAACGGGCCGGGGAGCTGTTTTTT.

V gene TRBV28 combines with J gene TRBJ1-3; D possibly corresponds to TRBD1 (6 bases). The germline V and J ends were trimmed by 6 bases and 2 bases, with 17 bases remaining between them. CDR1 is MDHEN and CDR2 is SYDVKM in the germline V gene. This CDR3 has 16 residues. The CDR3 DNA reads as TGTGCCAGCAGCCACCTCCTCACAGGGACTGGAAACACCATATATTTT. As protein: CASSHLLTGTGNTIYF.

The V gene is TRBV11-1, the J gene TRBJ1-2, with D unresolved. The CDR3 spans 16 residues. Germline V gene data show CDR1 as SGHAT and CDR2 as FQDESV (reference sequence). Trimming removed 1 base from V and 4 bases from J, with 16 bases in between. CDR3: CASSLDLRSSSYGYTF. CDR3 nucleotides: TGTGCCAGCAGCTTAGACCTGAGGAGTAGCTCCTATGGCTACACCTTC.

Note on this clone: One junction end does not reproduce the germline sequence, and a read error may be involved. The rearrangement links TRBV3-1 (or the pseudogene TRBV3-2) to TRBJ2-1; D is perhaps TRBD1 (5 bases). From germline, CDR1 is LGHDT and CDR2 YNNKEL (reference sequence). This CDR3 has 11 residues. CDR3 in DNA: TGTGCCAGCAGCCAAGCCAGGGAATTCGTCTTC. Translating it yields CASSQAREFVF.

This chain connects TRBV7-2 to TRBJ1-2; a weak D match, TRBD1 (6 bases). This CDR3 is built from 14 residues. The germline gives CDR1 SGHTA, CDR2 FQGNSA. V lost 6 bases and J 3 bases, leaving 14 bases between the germline ends. CDR3: CASSTQGYDYGYTF. For the CDR3, the DNA is TGTGCCAGCAGTACACAGGGATATGACTATGGCTACACCTTC. Drawing the rest from reference TRBV7-2 and TRBJ1-2, the complete variable domain is GAGVSQSPSNKVTEKGKDVELRCDPISGHTALYWYRQSLGQGLEFLIYFQGNSAPDKSGLPSDRFSAERTGGSVSTLTIQRTQQEDSAVYLCASSTQGYDYGYTFGSGTRLTVV.

The gene calls are TRBV19 and TRBJ1-4; TRBD1 matches 7 bases. This CDR3 is 16 amino acids long. V trimming: 2 bases; J trimming: 6 bases; junction bases outside the gene matches: 9. Germline V gives CDR1 LNHDA, CDR2 SQIVND (reference sequence). DNA for the CDR3: TGTGCCAGTAGTATAAACTCTGGGGGGACAGATGAAAAACTGTTTTTT. Residues: CASSINSGGTDEKLFF.

V gene TRBV4-2 combines with J gene TRBJ1-1; D is possibly TRBD1 (6 bases). CDR1 is LGHNA, CDR2 YNFKEQ, per germline. V shed 0 bases and J shed 7 bases, with 21 bases lying between them. CDR3 length: 17 amino acids. The CDR3 reads CASSQDPIQQGWDEAFF. The CDR3 DNA reads TGTGCCAGCAGCCAAGATCCGATTCAACAGGGATGGGATGAAGCTTTCTTT.